This T cell receptor (beta chain) was sequenced for a study of T cells in Graves' hyperthyroidism and ophthalmopathy (dated 2019 in TCRdb). Some background on the complete study: Peripheral blood was collected at initial diagnosis, before any treatment. To identify distinguishing TCR V-J signatures, a discovery cohort of around 100 patients was used, comprising approximately 40 with Graves' ophthalmopathy and approximately 58 with stable Graves' hyperthyroidism. Following sampling, methimazole starting at 30 mg daily was given to hyperthyroidism patients, and high-dose intravenous methylprednisolone was given to ophthalmopathy patients. Thyroid tissue and blood T-cell repertoires from roughly six Graves' hyperthyroidism patients were also compared in the study. Whether ophthalmopathy could be predicted prospectively was tested in an independent validation cohort made up of roughly 19 hyperthyroidism patients plus 17 patients who later progressed to ophthalmopathy. According to the paper, TCR Vbeta CDR3 sequencing was carried out on about 140 peripheral blood samples, which came from 40 to 45 ophthalmopathy, about 75 hyperthyroidism and roughly 17 progressor patients. For training and testing, the 100 patients in the discovery cohort were randomly divided in a 7:3 ratio. General conclusions and limits of the study: No statistical method was used to set the sample size in advance, and investigators knew the group allocation. A 13 V-J signature model separated ophthalmopathy from stable hyperthyroidism, with approximately 86% sensitivity and 81.08% specificity in cross-validation and 80%/75% in testing. In validation, the model predicted progression to ophthalmopathy with 55% to 71% sensitivity and about 72% specificity, a median of 6.5 months before onset. Most expanded thyroid clonotypes (frequency above 0.001) were also detected in blood, a finding suggesting that blood repertoires may reflect thyroid immune responses.

The CDR3 spans 14 residues, from the cysteine through the phenylalanine. The read is trimmed to its CDR3 DNA, 42 bases read in frame from base 1. The junction carries 16 bases between V and J, which are trimmed by 4 bases and 7 bases respectively. CDR1 and CDR2, looked up from the germline V gene, are SGHDN and FVKESK. In the ophthalmopathy patients, disease was moderately to severely active, with a Clinical Activity Score of 3 or more, a NOSPECS grade of 4 or more, and a duration of less than 3 months. Patients with uncontrolled infections, other autoimmune diseases, pregnancy or lactation were excluded. Diagnoses were established on the basis of clinical symptoms, serum thyroxine and TRAb, thyroid ultrasound, and orbital computed tomography. Ficoll-Paque density gradient centrifugation was used to isolate PBMCs from around 10 ml of fresh peripheral blood. Total RNA was extracted with Trizol reagent, and quality was checked on an Agilent 2100 Bioanalyzer.

The TCR beta CDR3 regions were amplified from RNA transcripts. For the first round of RT-PCR on the TCR CDR3, the HTBI primer set was used together with the Qiagen OneStep RT-PCR kit. Libraries were constructed in a second round of multiplex PCR, after which size selection and purification were carried out. Libraries were sequenced paired-end with 100 bp reads on an Illumina HiSeq2000. Turning to the authors' computational methods: SOAPnuke was used to process the raw data, throwing out any read that contained adapters or uncalled bases, had a mean Phred below 15, or lacked an exact constant-primer or identifier match. High-quality paired reads were merged with COPE v1.2.5, and unique nucleotide sequences were defined as clonotypes. MiTCR v1.1 was used to align the clonotypes against IMGT TRBV, TRBD and TRBJ reference segments. Only V-J combinations with frequency above 0.0001, covering 99.2% of repertoires, were analysed. A TCS score was defined as the ratio between F50 (clonal expansion) and ExV (chaos), using BLOSUM62-based TCRdist between CDR3 peptides within each V-J. Welch's t-statistics and random forest reduced around 510 V-J features to some 14, which were used in a naive Bayes classifier (R e1071). The public reads were run again by TCRdb, first through fastp at Q25 and then through MiXCR, and only productive beta chains were kept. All rows with the same CDR3 protein become a single entry with the most common DNA and genes. The V and J calls were not made by the authors but by TCRdb's processing. The sample table lists hundreds of thousands of distinct CDR3 sequences, just under 20% of them with a count of one. The ten largest clones represent over 45% of the sample.

With respect to this clonotype: Its binding antigen is unknown. Nothing much larger sits one base from this clone, and base qualities are not available.

What was sequenced was blood. The sequence derives from a man aged 35 to 55 with Graves' ophthalmopathy. The V gene is TRBV14 and the J gene is TRBJ2-5; the D gene lacks a confident call. The DNA is as follows: TGTGCCAGCAGCCGTCCCGGGCTATTGAGGACCCAGTACTTC. This encodes CASSRPGLLRTQYF.